This T cell receptor (beta chain) was profiled in a study of control samples from healthy donors and cancer patients. Sequenced by immunoSEQ multiplex PCR; TCRdb stores in-frame clones only, minus some. The sample lists roughly 95,000 clones, approximately 90% occurring once. Trimming stripped 8 bases from V and 5 bases from J, with 9 bases between. Germline V gene data show CDR1 as ENHRY and CDR2 as SYGVKD. The CDR3 loop spans 11 amino acids. The clonotype comes from a woman in her 30s in good health. Sequencing was carried out using blood. This sequence joins TRBV10-3 and TRBJ1-1; no definite D call. In DNA form, the CDR3 reads TGTGCCATCCGAGAACTGACTGAAGCTTTCTTT. Translation gives CAIRELTEAFF.